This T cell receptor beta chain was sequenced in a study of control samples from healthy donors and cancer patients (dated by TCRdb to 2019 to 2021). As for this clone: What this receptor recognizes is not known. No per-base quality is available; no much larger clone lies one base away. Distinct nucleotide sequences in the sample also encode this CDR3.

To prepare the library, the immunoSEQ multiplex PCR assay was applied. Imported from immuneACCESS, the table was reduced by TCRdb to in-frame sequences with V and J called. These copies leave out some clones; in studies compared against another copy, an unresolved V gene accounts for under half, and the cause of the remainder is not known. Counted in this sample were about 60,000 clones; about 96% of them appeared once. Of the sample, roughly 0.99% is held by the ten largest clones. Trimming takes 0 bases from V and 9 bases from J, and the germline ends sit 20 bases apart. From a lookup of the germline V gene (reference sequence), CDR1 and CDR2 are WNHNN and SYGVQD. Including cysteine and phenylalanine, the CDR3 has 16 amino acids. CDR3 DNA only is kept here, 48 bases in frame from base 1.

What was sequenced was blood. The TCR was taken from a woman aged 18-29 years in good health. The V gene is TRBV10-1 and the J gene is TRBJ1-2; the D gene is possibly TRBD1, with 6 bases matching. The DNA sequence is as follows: TGCGCCAGCAGTGAGTCGAGGGGGGGCGGTCGGGGAAGCTACACCTTC. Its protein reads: CASSESRGGGRGSYTF.